Listed here is a single T cell receptor beta chain. Its target is not known. Sequencing used immunoSEQ multiplex PCR; TCRdb keeps in-frame clones, though not all of them. The sample holds about 120,000 clones; more than 80% are singletons and the top ten take less than 6.5%. The data derive from a study of T cell responses to AZD1222 COVID-19 vaccine. General study points: Spike-specific TCR depth and breadth grew after two AZD1222 doses. Donors were mostly white British, more females; clonal diversity possibly underestimated. Regions 160-218 and 743-854 held dominance among vaccine-associated CD4 TCRs, which spanned spike. Among spike-specific TCRs, nearly half reportedly target unmutated variant regions.

The germline gives CDR1 SGHRS, CDR2 YFSETQ. The V and J ends lost 2 bases and 4 bases respectively, with 7 bases between them. CDR3 length equals 13 residues. The rearrangement joins TRBV5-1 to TRBJ1-5; D is unresolved. The sequencing used peripheral blood, collected on day 0 of AZD1222 vaccination. The source of this sequence is an adult in good health. The CDR3 DNA is TGCGCCAGCAGCTTAGGCAGAAATCAGCCCCAGCATTTT. Its translation: CASSLGRNQPQHF.